The present TCR beta chain was sequenced within a study of T cell responses to AZD1222 COVID-19 vaccine. Looked up from germline, CDR1 is LGHNA and CDR2 is YSLEER. Trimming shortened V by 2 bases and J by 8 bases, and 12 bases separated the two germline ends. The CDR3 covers 13 residues. Data came from immunoSEQ multiplex PCR; TCRdb stores just in-frame clones and leaves some out. The data hold about 110,000 clones, with around 87% observed a single time. The clonotype was recovered from an adult in good health. The input for sequencing was peripheral blood, taken on day 0 of AZD1222 vaccination. V usage is TRBV4-3 and J usage is TRBJ1-1, with a possible D match to TRBD1 (6 bases). The CDR3 sequence: CASSQLSDREAFF. The CDR3 DNA reads TGCGCCAGCAGCCAACTTTCCGACAGGGAAGCTTTCTTT.